The TCR beta chain described here comes from a study of T cell responses to AZD1222 COVID-19 vaccine. Study-level results: Seropositive at baseline were only a handful of AZD1222 recipients. Clonal diversity may have been underestimated, and the donors were mostly white British, with more females than males. Repertoires were sampled only after the peak T cell response. Spike-specific TCR depth and breadth grew after two AZD1222 doses.

The CDR3 has 16 amino acids. Per germline, CDR1 SGHVS and CDR2 FNYEAQ. J was trimmed by 3 bases and V by 6 bases; bases with no gene match: 13. Produced via immunoSEQ multiplex PCR; TCRdb's table is partial and in-frame only. The table has 100,000 to 150,000 clones, approximately 90% seen once. As regards this clone: Its matching antigen is unknown.

The source material was peripheral blood, sampled on day 0 of MenACWY control vaccination. The receptor was isolated from an adult in good health. This chain links TRBV7-6 with TRBJ2-7; 8 positions match TRBD2. Here the CDR3 DNA reads TGTGCCAGCAGTGCCCAGAGCGGGGGCAGTTACTACGAGCAGTACTTC. It translates to CASSAQSGGSYYEQYF.